The 22 T cell receptor beta chains in this list originate from one sample, sequenced in a study of blood T cell repertoires in COVID-19. Assay: immunoSEQ multiplex PCR; the TCRdb copy retains only in-frame clones and omits some. The sample lists approximately 200,000 clones, approximately 90% occurring once. Input material: peripheral blood. Receptors originate from a man between 65 and 85 years old with active or convalescent COVID-19.

This clone was recorded only once. The CDR3 region has the DNA TGCAGCGTTGAACGTAGGGGGCTAGATACGCAGTATTTT. Translated, it gives CSVERRGLDTQYF. The chain has TRBV29-1 and TRBJ2-3; 7 bases fit TRBD1. After removal of 2 bases from V and 5 bases from J, the junction contained 4 bases not matched to a gene. The germline V gene encodes CDR1 SQVTM and CDR2 ANQGSEA. This CDR3 is 13 amino acids long.

This clone was counted once. The genes are TRBV5-1 and TRBJ2-1; perhaps TRBD2 as D (5 bases). CDR1 and CDR2 (germline): SGHRS, YFSETQ. Trimming cost V 0 bases and J 7 bases, with 5 bases left between them. This CDR3 is 12 amino acids long. The CDR3 loop reads CASSLAGNEQFF. CDR3 coding DNA: TGCGCCAGCAGCTTGGCGGGAAATGAGCAGTTCTTC.

This chain uses TRBV3-1 (or the pseudogene TRBV3-2) with TRBJ2-5; D is undetermined. Looked up from germline, CDR1 is LGHDT and CDR2 is YNNKEL (reference sequence). V was pared by 0 bases and J by 5 bases, with 13 bases between. The CDR3 totals 15 residues. In DNA, the CDR3 is TGTGCCAGCAGCCAAGAACGTTCCCACTGGGAGACCCAGTACTTC. This sequence encodes CASSQERSHWETQYF.

The chain has TRBV3-1 (or the pseudogene TRBV3-2) and TRBJ1-5, with unresolved D. CDR1 is LGHDT, CDR2 YNNKEL, per germline (reference sequence). Trimming removed 1 base from V and 6 bases from J, with 13 bases in between. The CDR3 consists of 15 residues. For the CDR3, the DNA is TGTGCCAGCAGCCAAGGCGGGGTGGTCGGTCAGCCCCAGCATTTT. This codes for CASSQGGVVGQPQHF.

The chain employs TRBV18 and TRBJ2-7; 8 bases match TRBD1. The CDR3 totals 13 residues. CDR1 is KGHSH, CDR2 LQKENI, per germline. V lost 6 bases and J lost 3; bases outside the gene matches: 4. CDR3 DNA: TGTGCCAGCTCTCGGGACAGGAACTACGAGCAGTACTTC. Its protein is CASSRDRNYEQYF.

This chain connects TRBV28 to TRBJ1-5; D may be TRBD1 (5 bases). V lost 7 bases and J 2 bases, leaving 9 bases between the germline ends. The germline V gene has CDR1 MDHEN and CDR2 SYDVKM. The CDR3 runs 13 residues. The chain's CDR3 is CASKWGGNQPQHF. Written as DNA, the CDR3 is TGTGCCAGCAAATGGGGGGGCAATCAGCCCCAGCATTTT.

This clone was observed a few times. The CDR3 DNA sequence: TGTGCCAGCAGCTTAGCAGGGGGCGATGGCTACACCTTC. This translates into CASSLAGGDGYTF. This chain uses TRBV5-4 with TRBJ1-2, with 8 bases lining up with TRBD1. The CDR3 has 13 residues. V lost 2 bases and J lost 6; bases outside the gene matches: 3. The germline V gene has CDR1 SGHNT and CDR2 YYREEE (reference sequence).

The chain has TRBV5-4 and TRBJ1-2; the D gene is possibly TRBD1 (5 bases). Germline CDR1 is SGHNT and CDR2 is YYREEE (reference sequence). The CDR3 extends over 13 amino acids. Trimming removed 1 base from V and 7 bases from J, with 11 bases in between. The CDR3 DNA reads as TGTGCCAGCAGCTTGACGGGGGATCTTGGCTACACCTTC. This codes for CASSLTGDLGYTF. The full variable domain, rest sourced from reference TRBV5-4 and TRBJ1-2, is ETGVTQSPTHLIKTRGQQVTLRCSSQSGHNTVSWYQQALGQGPQFIFQYYREEENGRGNFPPRFSGLQFPNYSSELNVNALELDDSALYLCASSLTGDLGYTFGSGTRLTVV.

V is TRBV18 and J is TRBJ2-2; the D gene is possibly TRBD1 (6 bases). The V gene lost 0 bases and the J gene lost 5 bases, with 13 bases spanning the gap. This CDR3 spans 16 amino acids. Germline CDR1 KGHSH, CDR2 LQKENI. The CDR3 DNA sequence: TGTGCCAGCTCACCACCGTACAGCACAGGGACCGGGGAGCTGTTTTTT. This encodes CASSPPYSTGTGELFF.

The chain employs TRBV7-9 and TRBJ2-7, with 7 bases identical to TRBD1. Germline trimming cut 2 bases from V and 1 base from J; bases unmatched to any gene: 14. The CDR3 has 18 residues. The germline CDR1 and CDR2 sequences are SEHNR and FQNEAQ (reference sequence). The DNA for the CDR3 is TGTGCCAGCAGCTTACCTAAAAATCCCCGGGACAGATCCTACGAGCAGTACTTC. Translation: CASSLPKNPRDRSYEQYF.

The chain recombines TRBV28 with TRBJ1-2; the D gene is possibly TRBD1 (6 bases). Germline-derived CDR1 and CDR2 are MDHEN and SYDVKM. V lost 4 bases to trimming and J lost 3 bases, with 9 bases between them. The CDR3 sequence is 13 residues long. CDR3: CASSSQGYYGYTF. As DNA, the CDR3 is TGTGCCAGCAGTTCACAGGGATACTATGGCTACACCTTC.

On this clone: Other DNA variants within this sample encode the same CDR3. The rearrangement uses TRBV12-3 or TRBV12-4 and TRBJ2-7, with no clear D. Trimming shortened V by 6 bases and J by 2 bases, and 5 bases separated the two germline ends. The CDR3 runs to 11 residues. CDR3 residues: CASSPAYEQYF. Written as DNA, the CDR3 is TGTGCCAGCAGCCCGGCCTACGAGCAGTACTTC.

The chain recombines TRBV5-1 with TRBJ2-7; D unclear. Germline CDR1 reads SGHRS; CDR2 reads YFSETQ. The CDR3 totals 14 residues. Trimming took off 0 bases at V and 2 bases at J, with 9 bases between the two ends. The CDR3 loop reads CASSLAGLAYEQYF. The CDR3 DNA is TGCGCCAGCAGCTTGGCCGGTCTAGCCTACGAGCAGTACTTC. Complete variable domain (other parts from reference TRBV5-1 and TRBJ2-7): KAGVTQTPRYLIKTRGQQVTLSCSPISGHRSVSWYQQTPGQGLQFLFEYFSETQRNKGNFPGRFSGRQFSNSRSEMNVSTLELGDSALYLCASSLAGLAYEQYFGPGTRLTVT.

The V call is TRBV7-2, the J call TRBJ1-5, with 8 bases that match TRBD1. This CDR3 has 15 amino acids. Germline V lookup: CDR1 SGHTA, CDR2 FQGNSA. V dropped 5 bases and J dropped 4; count of bases not matched to a gene: 7. CDR3 in DNA: TGTGCCAGCAGCCCGGACAGGGCCCCTAATCAGCCCCAGCATTTT. It is translated as CASSPDRAPNQPQHF.

V is TRBV27 and J is TRBJ2-7, with TRBD1 matching 9 bases. The J segment lost 2 bases and the V segment lost 5 bases, leaving 7 bases of the junction unmatched. The CDR3 extends over 15 amino acids. Per the germline V gene, CDR1 is MNHEY and CDR2 is SMNVEV (reference sequence). CDR3 amino acids: CASSPTGGATYEQYF. The CDR3 bases are TGTGCCAGCAGTCCTACAGGGGGCGCAACCTACGAGCAGTACTTC.

Only one count was recorded for this clone. V gene TRBV6-5 combines with J gene TRBJ1-4; TRBD1 agrees at 7 bases. The CDR3 is 15 amino acids. Germline CDR1 reads MNHEY; CDR2 reads SVGAGI. Trimming took 4 bases from V and 8 from J; bases not matched to a gene: 10. CDR3 bases: TGTGCCAGCAGTTCCCAACAGGGGTTGGGGGAAAAACTGTTTTTT. This gives the protein CASSSQQGLGEKLFF.

In its sample, this clone was seen once. The chain joins TRBV27 to TRBJ2-3; no reliable D call. Germline loops: CDR1 MNHEY, CDR2 SMNVEV (reference sequence). This CDR3 has 12 residues. V was trimmed by 3 bases and J by 2 bases, leaving 3 bases between them. CDR3 in DNA: TGTGCCAGCAGTTTCTACACAGATACGCAGTATTTT. It codes for CASSFYTDTQYF.

The CDR3, as DNA: TGTGCCGCCGGCGAGGGGGCACGCACAGATACGCAGTATTTT. It specifies CAAGEGARTDTQYF. This chain links TRBV10-3 with TRBJ2-3; 7 nucleotides align to TRBD1. Germline trimming cut 11 bases from V and 1 base from J; bases unmatched to any gene: 9. Per the germline V gene, CDR1 is ENHRY and CDR2 is SYGVKD. The CDR3 extends over 14 amino acids.

This chain links TRBV5-1 with TRBJ2-1; 7 nucleotides match TRBD1. Looked up from germline, CDR1 is SGHRS and CDR2 is YFSETQ. This CDR3 has 14 amino acids. The V gene end was trimmed by 4 bases and the J gene end by 1 base; junction bases not matched to a gene: 2. CDR3 protein: CASSQTGSYNEQFF. The CDR3 DNA reads as TGCGCCAGCAGCCAGACAGGGTCCTACAATGAGCAGTTCTTC. Supplemented by reference TRBV5-1 and TRBJ2-1, the full variable domain reads KAGVTQTPRYLIKTRGQQVTLSCSPISGHRSVSWYQQTPGQGLQFLFEYFSETQRNKGNFPGRFSGRQFSNSRSEMNVSTLELGDSALYLCASSQTGSYNEQFFGPGTRLTVL.

The rearrangement uses TRBV19 and TRBJ2-2, with TRBD1 matching 8 bases. This CDR3 is 17 amino acids long. The germline gives CDR1 LNHDA, CDR2 SQIVND (reference sequence). V trimming: 3 bases; J trimming: 2 bases; junction bases outside the gene matches: 8. Written as DNA, the CDR3 is TGTGCCAGTAGTATCCCGCAGGGGGCGGGTAACACCGGGGAGCTGTTTTTT. Its translation is CASSIPQGAGNTGELFF.

The chain joins TRBV28 to TRBJ2-1; 10 bases map to TRBD1. The trim removed 5 bases at V and 4 bases at J, leaving 14 bases unmatched. This CDR3 has 18 amino acids. CDR1 is MDHEN and CDR2 is SYDVKM in the germline V gene. In DNA, the CDR3 is TGTGCCAGCAGTCCATTAACCGGTATGGGACAGGGGTACAATGAGCAGTTCTTC. Its translation is CASSPLTGMGQGYNEQFF. Full variable domain (rest looked up from reference TRBV28 and TRBJ2-1): DVKVTQSSRYLVKRTGEKVFLECVQDMDHENMFWYRQDPGLGLRLIYFSYDVKMKEKGDIPEGYSVSREKKERFSLILESASTNQTSMYLCASSPLTGMGQGYNEQFFGPGTRLTVL.

The chain has TRBV27 and TRBJ1-5; the match to TRBD1 covers 9 bases. The germline gives CDR1 MNHEY, CDR2 SMNVEV (reference sequence). This CDR3 is 15 amino acids long. The V segment lost 6 bases and the J segment 3 bases; nucleotides outside the gene matches: 6. In nucleotides, the CDR3 is TGTGCCAGCAGCCCCAGGACAGGGGTCAATCAGCCCCAGCATTTT. It yields the protein CASSPRTGVNQPQHF.